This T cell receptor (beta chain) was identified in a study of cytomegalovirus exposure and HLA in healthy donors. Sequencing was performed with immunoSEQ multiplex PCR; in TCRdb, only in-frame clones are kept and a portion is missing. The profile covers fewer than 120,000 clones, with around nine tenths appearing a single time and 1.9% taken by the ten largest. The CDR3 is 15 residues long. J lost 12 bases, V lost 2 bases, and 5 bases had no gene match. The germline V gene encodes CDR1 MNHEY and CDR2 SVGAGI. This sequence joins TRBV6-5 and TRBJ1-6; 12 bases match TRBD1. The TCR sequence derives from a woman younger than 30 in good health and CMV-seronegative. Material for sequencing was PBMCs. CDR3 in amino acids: CASSYGDRGRRPLHF. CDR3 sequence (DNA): TGTGCCAGCAGTTACGGGGACAGGGGGCGCAGACCCCTCCACTTT.